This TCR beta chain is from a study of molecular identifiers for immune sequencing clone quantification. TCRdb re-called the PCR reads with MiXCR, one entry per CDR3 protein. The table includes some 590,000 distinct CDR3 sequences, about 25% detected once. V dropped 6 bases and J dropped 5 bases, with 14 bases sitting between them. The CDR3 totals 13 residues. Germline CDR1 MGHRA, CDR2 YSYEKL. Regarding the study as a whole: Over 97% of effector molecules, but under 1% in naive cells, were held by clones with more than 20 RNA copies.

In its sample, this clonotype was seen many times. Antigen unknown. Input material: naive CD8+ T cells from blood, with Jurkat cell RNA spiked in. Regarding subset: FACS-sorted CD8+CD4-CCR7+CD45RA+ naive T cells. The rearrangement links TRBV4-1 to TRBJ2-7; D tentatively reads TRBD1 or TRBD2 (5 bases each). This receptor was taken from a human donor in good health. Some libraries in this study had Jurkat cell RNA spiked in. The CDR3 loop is CASRGRSRDEQYF. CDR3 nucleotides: TGCGCCAGCAGGGGACGGAGTCGCGACGAGCAGTACTTC.